This T cell receptor (beta chain) is drawn from a study of cytomegalovirus exposure and HLA in healthy donors. Looking at the study overall: From donors who were HLA-typed, an early data release held approximately 80 million unique TCRs.

PCR involved 60 Vbeta and 13 Jbeta primers. Produced via immunoSEQ multiplex PCR; TCRdb's table is partial and in-frame only. The data contain 95,000 to 150,000 clones, less than 85% of them seen just once; the ten biggest clones take up about 4%. In this sample, this clone turned up once. Germline is not matched at one junction end, which may reflect a read error. The germline V gene has CDR1 MDHEN and CDR2 SYDVKM. This CDR3 spans 16 amino acids. Sequenced material: PBMCs. V and J are TRBV28 and TRBJ1-3, with a possible D match to TRBD1 (5 bases). The TCR was taken from a woman in her forties in good health and CMV-seronegative. In nucleotides, the CDR3 is TGTGCCGGCAGTTTAGGGCCCCAGGGTTCTGGAAACACCATATATTTT. Translating it yields CAGSLGPQGSGNTIYF.